Below, 23 T cell receptor beta chains from the same sample are listed, as sequenced in a study of T cells in localized non-small cell lung cancer (TCRdb year 2020). Library generation was performed with the immunoSEQ multiplex PCR assay. The source is immuneACCESS, and TCRdb retained only in-frame sequences with V and J called. Part of the clones is not carried over; for the studies checked, unresolved V genes explain less than half of this, and the remainder is unexplained. This sample lists 2,800 or so clones; 25% to 30% were detected once. The top ten clonotypes cover less than 20% of the sample. The source was lung tumor tissue, collected before any cancer treatment. The receptors stem from a female donor older than 55 with stage II squamous cell lung carcinoma.

This clone was detected a few times. The chain links TRBV6-8 to TRBJ2-7; D is unclear. From germline, CDR1 is MNHGY and CDR2 SAAAGT. This CDR3 is built from 14 residues. The V end was cut by 6 bases, the J end by 3 bases, with 15 bases between. CDR3 in DNA: TGTGCCAGCAGAGGTAGTTTAGCTGGCTACGAGCAGTACTTC. Protein product: CASRGSLAGYEQYF.

This clone is deemed medium-sized. This rearrangement joins TRBV11-3 to TRBJ2-7, with D possibly being TRBD1 (5 bases). The V and J ends lost 2 bases and 2 bases respectively, with 10 bases between them. The CDR3 extends over 14 amino acids. Germline loops: CDR1 SGHNT, CDR2 YENEEA. As DNA, the CDR3 is TGTGCCAGCAGCTTATCAGGGCCGACCTACGAGCAGTACTTC. Translation: CASSLSGPTYEQYF.

The chain uses TRBV28 and TRBJ2-7; D is ambiguous. Deletions cut 7 bases from V and 2 bases from J, with 9 bases between. The CDR3 has 12 residues. Looked up from germline, CDR1 is MDHEN and CDR2 is SYDVKM. The CDR3 spells CASTGTTYEQYF. For the CDR3, the DNA is TGTGCCAGCACCGGAACGACCTACGAGCAGTACTTC.

This clone appeared a few times. The V and J genes are TRBV10-2 and TRBJ2-1; 7 positions match TRBD1. V trimming: 6 bases; J trimming: 0 bases; junction bases outside the gene matches: 5. Germline V gives CDR1 WSHSY, CDR2 SAAADI. This CDR3 contains 15 residues. The CDR3 spells CASSLRDSSYNEQFF. The CDR3 DNA follows: TGCGCCAGCAGCCTCCGGGACAGCTCCTACAATGAGCAGTTCTTC.

Judged by abundance, this clone is large. The gene calls are TRBV19 and TRBJ1-2, with D unresolved. The CDR3 has 15 amino acids. Trimming left V 3 bases short and J 3 bases short, with 14 bases between. CDR1 and CDR2 (germline): LNHDA, SQIVND (reference sequence). CDR3 nucleotide sequence: TGTGCCAGTAGTATCATTTTCCCAGGAGACTATGGCTACACCTTC. This gives the protein CASSIIFPGDYGYTF. Based on the CDR3 plus reference TRBV19 and TRBJ1-2, the full variable domain is DGGITQSPKYLFRKEGQNVTLSCEQNLNHDAMYWYRQDPGQGLRLIYYSQIVNDFQKGDIAEGYSVSREKKESFPLTVTSAQKNPTAFYLCASSIIFPGDYGYTFGSGTRLTVV.

This chain joins TRBV7-1 and TRBJ1-1, with 7 positions matching TRBD1. TRBV7-1 is identified as an open reading frame with a role that is uncertain. The CDR3 sequence is 14 residues long. Unmatched junction bases numbered 7, after V lost 4 bases and J lost 5 bases. Here the CDR3 reads CASSLSGQWTEAFF. The DNA of the CDR3 is TGTGCCAGCAGCTTATCGGGACAGTGGACTGAAGCTTTCTTT.

This clone appeared many times. The J gene is TRBJ2-5, the V gene TRBV11-3; TRBD1 matches 8 bases. The CDR3 runs 14 residues. The germline gives CDR1 SGHNT, CDR2 YENEEA. With V trimmed by 5 bases and J by 5 bases, 7 bases remained unmatched. The CDR3 spells CASSPWTGWETQYF. The CDR3 DNA sequence: TGTGCCAGCAGCCCATGGACAGGGTGGGAGACCCAGTACTTC.

This chain connects TRBV14 to TRBJ2-5, with 9 bases fitting TRBD2. There are 14 residues in the CDR3. V shed 3 bases, J shed 5 bases, and the junction held 4 bases outside the gene matches. CDR1 and CDR2 from the germline V gene are SGHDN and FVKESK. The CDR3 sequence: CASSQLGTSETQYF. CDR3 nucleotides: TGTGCCAGCAGCCAGCTCGGGACTAGCGAGACCCAGTACTTC.

The CDR3 loop is CASSSLLGSGPGGTKNIQYF. In DNA form, the CDR3 reads TGTGCCAGCAGCTCCCTTCTGGGCAGCGGGCCGGGTGGGACCAAAAACATTCAGTACTTC. The rearrangement uses TRBV11-3 and TRBJ2-4; D possibly corresponds to TRBD2 (6 bases). Trimming took off 4 bases at V and 2 bases at J, with 27 bases between the two ends. Looked up from germline, CDR1 is SGHNT and CDR2 is YENEEA. CDR3 size: 20 residues. Filled out from reference TRBV11-3 and TRBJ2-4, the complete variable domain reads EAGVVQSPRYKIIEKKQPVAFWCNPISGHNTLYWYLQNLGQGPELLIRYENEEAVDDSQLPKDRFSAERLKGVDSTLKIQPAELGDSAVYLCASSSLLGSGPGGTKNIQYFGAGTRLSVL.

The chain combines TRBV28 with TRBJ2-1; 10 nucleotides agree with TRBD2. Unmatched junction bases numbered 6, after V lost 6 bases and J lost 4 bases. Germline V CDR1 and CDR2: MDHEN, SYDVKM. The CDR3 covers 15 residues. The CDR3 is CASRLTSGWYNEQFF. CDR3 nucleotides: TGTGCCAGCAGACTGACTAGCGGGTGGTACAATGAGCAGTTCTTC.

As DNA, the CDR3 is TGTGCCAGCTCACCAGTTTCGCGCATGAACACTGAAGCTTTCTTT. Amino acids: CASSPVSRMNTEAFF. This chain links TRBV18 with TRBJ1-1; D is ambiguous. This CDR3 comprises 15 residues. V was pared by 2 bases and J by 0 bases, with 10 bases between. Germline CDR1 is KGHSH and CDR2 is LQKENI. Combining the CDR3 with reference TRBV18 and TRBJ1-1 gives the whole variable domain NAGVMQNPRHLVRRRGQEARLRCSPMKGHSHVYWYRQLPEEGLKFMVYLQKENIIDESGMPKERFSAEFPKEGPSILRIQQVVRGDSAAYFCASSPVSRMNTEAFFGQGTRLTVV.

The rearrangement uses TRBV7-8 and TRBJ1-2, with 9 bases fitting TRBD1. The CDR3 runs to 14 residues. Germline V lookup: CDR1 SGHVS, CDR2 FQNEAQ. Trimming at V came to 1 base and at J to 7 bases, leaving 4 bases not matched to a gene. The CDR3 is CASSLDRGQSGYTF. In DNA form, the CDR3 reads TGTGCCAGCAGCTTAGACAGGGGGCAGAGTGGCTACACCTTC. The whole variable domain, remainder taken from reference TRBV7-8 and TRBJ1-2, is GAGVSQSPRYKVAKRGQDVALRCDPISGHVSLFWYQQALGQGPEFLTYFQNEAQLDKSGLPSDRFFAERPEGSVSTLKIQRTQQEDSAVYLCASSLDRGQSGYTFGSGTRLTVV.

The rearrangement uses TRBV29-1 and TRBJ2-5, with unresolved D. Germline loops: CDR1 SQVTM, CDR2 ANQGSEA. CDR3 size: 13 residues. Deletions cut 5 bases from V and 2 bases from J, with 12 bases between. CDR3 sequence (DNA): TGCAGCGTTCCTGGGTGGGAACAAGAGACCCAGTACTTC. This sequence encodes CSVPGWEQETQYF. The entire variable domain, with the rest obtained from reference TRBV29-1 and TRBJ2-5, is as follows: SAVISQKPSRDICQRGTSLTIQCQVDSQVTMMFWYRQQPGQSLTLIATANQGSEATYESGFVIDKFPISRPNLTFSTLTVSNMSPEDSSIYLCSVPGWEQETQYFGPGTRLLVL.

The chain uses TRBV30 and TRBJ1-5, with 8 bases that match TRBD1. The CDR3 has 13 residues. The V gene's germline CDR1 is GTSNPN and CDR2 SVGIG (reference sequence). The trim removed 2 bases at V and 4 bases at J, leaving 1 base unmatched. The CDR3 DNA sequence: TGTGCCTGGAGTACAGGGGGGAATCAGCCCCAGCATTTT. As protein: CAWSTGGNQPQHF.

The rearrangement uses TRBV19 and TRBJ1-5, with D possibly being TRBD1 (5 bases). The CDR3 extends over 15 amino acids. The germline V and J ends were trimmed by 5 bases and 6 bases, with 17 bases remaining between them. Looked up from germline, CDR1 is LNHDA and CDR2 is SQIVND (reference sequence). Written as DNA, the CDR3 is TGTGCCAGTAGTGCCACAGGTAGTTGGCTTCAGCCCCAGCATTTT. Encoded protein: CASSATGSWLQPQHF.

Notes on this clone: Compared with germline, one end of the junction differs, possibly owing to a read error. This sequence joins TRBV6-8 and TRBJ1-2; D is uncertain. The CDR3 has 14 residues. Germline V gene lookup returns CDR1 MNHGY and CDR2 SAAAGT. The CDR3 DNA reads as TGTGCCATCAGTGCGGACGGCACTAACTATGGCTACACCTTC. It specifies CAISADGTNYGYTF.

The V and J genes are TRBV19 and TRBJ1-2; weak D call: TRBD1 (6 bases). V lost 3 bases and J lost 8, with 19 bases in between. The CDR3 length is 15 residues. CDR1 and CDR2 from the germline V gene are LNHDA and SQIVND (reference sequence). The CDR3 reads CASSIYREGSYGYTF. Written as DNA, the CDR3 is TGTGCCAGTAGTATCTACAGGGAGGGCTCGTACGGCTACACCTTC.

The chain employs TRBV19 and TRBJ2-7; D ambiguous. Germline V gene lookup returns CDR1 LNHDA and CDR2 SQIVND (reference sequence). V lost 5 bases, J lost 3 bases, and 11 bases lay in between. The CDR3 extends over 13 amino acids. The DNA of the CDR3 is TGTGCCAGTAGTCCCCGTAGAATCTACGAGCAGTACTTC. This translates into CASSPRRIYEQYF.

In its sample, this clone ranks as medium-sized (0.01 to 0.1%). This sequence joins TRBV9 and TRBJ1-2; D is ambiguous. Per the germline V gene, CDR1 is SGDLS and CDR2 is YYNGEE. The germline V and J ends were trimmed by 0 bases and 4 bases, with 7 bases remaining between them. This CDR3 is built from 13 residues. Here the CDR3 reads CASSVEAGYGYTF. DNA of the CDR3: TGTGCCAGCAGCGTAGAGGCCGGCTATGGCTACACCTTC.

The gene calls are TRBV18 and TRBJ1-1; D possibly corresponds to TRBD1 (5 bases). Germline CDR1 KGHSH, CDR2 LQKENI. The CDR3 covers 14 residues. Trimming shortened V by 6 bases and J by 3 bases, and 14 bases separated the two germline ends. DNA for the CDR3: TGTGCCAGCTCCACGTTCGGGGCGTACACTGAAGCTTTCTTT. Residues: CASSTFGAYTEAFF.

The rearrangement links TRBV18 to TRBJ2-7, with 9 bases lining up with TRBD2. The V gene's germline CDR1 is KGHSH and CDR2 LQKENI. V shed 3 bases, J shed 6 bases, and the junction held 9 bases outside the gene matches. The CDR3 extends over 15 amino acids. The CDR3 region has the DNA TGTGCCAGCTCACCGGTTGGAGCGGGGGGAGGCGAGCAGTACTTC. It specifies CASSPVGAGGGEQYF.

The V and J genes are TRBV6-8 and TRBJ2-2; D unclear. V was trimmed by 6 bases and J by 6 bases, leaving 11 bases between them. Germline CDR1 and CDR2: MNHGY and SAAAGT. The CDR3 loop spans 13 amino acids. The CDR3 reads CASSVGMAGELFF. In DNA, the CDR3 is TGTGCCAGCAGCGTGGGGATGGCCGGGGAGCTGTTTTTT.

This sequence joins TRBV28 and TRBJ2-7, with 7 bases aligning to TRBD1. From germline, CDR1 is MDHEN and CDR2 SYDVKM. The CDR3 is 13 amino acids. Trimming cost V 5 bases and J 6 bases; bases outside gene matches: 7. CDR3 amino acids: CASSITGVGEQYF. In DNA, the CDR3 is TGTGCCAGCAGTATTACAGGGGTTGGCGAGCAGTACTTC.